This TCR beta chain was sequenced for a study of a mutant IDH1 vaccine in newly diagnosed glioma. Study as a whole: Following radiotherapy alone, or alongside temozolomide cycles, vaccination was started after an interval of 4-6 weeks. Visit V12 was conducted at week 35 as the safety follow-up. Visit V13 came later, at week 47. General study points: Of the patients, about 95% had vaccine-induced immune responses.

Regarding this clone: Its antigen is as yet unknown.

Assay used: immunoSEQ multiplex PCR; TCRdb lists only in-frame clones, some missing. Altogether about 94,000 clones are present, 85% to 90% being singletons, with the ten largest covering 0.77%. As to time point: week 47, end of study. Each vaccine dose was 300 ug of mutant IDH1 20-mer peptide, with topical imiquimod. From germline, CDR1 is SGDLS and CDR2 YYNGEE. Trimming stripped 3 bases from V and 0 bases from J, with 8 bases between. The CDR3 is 14 residues long. The sample in question was PBMCs, obtained from a glioma patient whose treatment included an IDH1 peptide vaccine. The chain recombines TRBV9 with TRBJ2-3; D is possibly TRBD1 (5 bases). The origin of this receptor is a woman in her forties or fifties with glioma. CDR3 coding DNA: TGTGCCAGCAGCGGACAGCTTAGCACAGATACGCAGTATTTT. Amino acid sequence: CASSGQLSTDTQYF.